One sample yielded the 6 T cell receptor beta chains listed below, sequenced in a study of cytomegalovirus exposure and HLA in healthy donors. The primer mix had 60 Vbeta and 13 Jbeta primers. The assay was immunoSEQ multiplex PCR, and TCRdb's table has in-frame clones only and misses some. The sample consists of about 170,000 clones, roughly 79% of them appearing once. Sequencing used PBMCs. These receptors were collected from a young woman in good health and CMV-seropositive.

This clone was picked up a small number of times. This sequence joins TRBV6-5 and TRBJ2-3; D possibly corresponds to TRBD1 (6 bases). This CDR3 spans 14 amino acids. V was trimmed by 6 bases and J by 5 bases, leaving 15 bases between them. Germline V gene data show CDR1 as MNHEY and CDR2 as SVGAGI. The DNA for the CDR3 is TGTGCCAGCAGAGAAAATTACAGGGAAGATACGCAGTATTTT. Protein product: CASRENYREDTQYF.

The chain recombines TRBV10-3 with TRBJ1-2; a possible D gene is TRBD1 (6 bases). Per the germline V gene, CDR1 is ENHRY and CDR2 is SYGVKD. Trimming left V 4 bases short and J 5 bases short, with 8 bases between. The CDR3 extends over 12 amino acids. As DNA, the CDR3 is TGTGCCATCAGTGTGGGGGCGTATGGCTACACCTTC. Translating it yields CAISVGAYGYTF.

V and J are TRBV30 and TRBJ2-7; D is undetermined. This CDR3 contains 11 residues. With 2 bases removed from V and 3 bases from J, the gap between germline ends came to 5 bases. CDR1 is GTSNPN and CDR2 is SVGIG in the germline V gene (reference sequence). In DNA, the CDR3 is TGTGCCTGGAGTCCGGGCTACGAGCAGTACTTC. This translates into CAWSPGYEQYF.

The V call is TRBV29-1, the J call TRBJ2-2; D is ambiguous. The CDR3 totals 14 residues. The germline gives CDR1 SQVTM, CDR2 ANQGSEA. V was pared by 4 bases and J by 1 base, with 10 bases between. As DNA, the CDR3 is TGCAGCGTTGGGGCCAGGATGAACACCGGGGAGCTGTTTTTT. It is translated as CSVGARMNTGELFF.

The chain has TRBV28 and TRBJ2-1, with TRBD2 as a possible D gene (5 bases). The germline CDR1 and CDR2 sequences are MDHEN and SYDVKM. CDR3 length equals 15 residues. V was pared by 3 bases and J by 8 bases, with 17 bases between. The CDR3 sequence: CASSFFGSRVYEQFF. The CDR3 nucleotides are TGTGCCAGCAGTTTTTTTGGGAGTAGAGTCTATGAGCAGTTCTTC.

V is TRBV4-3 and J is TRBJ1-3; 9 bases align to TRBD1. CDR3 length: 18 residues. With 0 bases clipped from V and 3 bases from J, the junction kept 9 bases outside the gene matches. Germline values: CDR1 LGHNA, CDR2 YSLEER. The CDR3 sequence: CASSQDLTTTGGGNTIYF. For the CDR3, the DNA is TGCGCCAGCAGCCAAGACCTAACTACGACAGGGGGTGGAAACACCATATATTTT.